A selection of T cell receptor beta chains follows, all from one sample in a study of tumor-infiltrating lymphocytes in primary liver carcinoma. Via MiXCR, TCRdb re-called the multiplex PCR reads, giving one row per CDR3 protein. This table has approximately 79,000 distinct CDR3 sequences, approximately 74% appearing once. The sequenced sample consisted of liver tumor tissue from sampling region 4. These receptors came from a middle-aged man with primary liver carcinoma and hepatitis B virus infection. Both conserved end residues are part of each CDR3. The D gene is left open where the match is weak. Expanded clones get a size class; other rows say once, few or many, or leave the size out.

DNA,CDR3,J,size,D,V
TGTGCCATCAGTGATGGGCAGGGAGGGGAGACCCAGCACTTC,CAISDGQGGETQHF,TRBJ2-5,-,TRBD2,TRBV10-3
TGTGCCCGCAGTGGTTCAAGCACAGATACGCAGTATTTT,CARSGSSTDTQYF,TRBJ2-3,-,-,TRBV2
TGTGCCAGCAGCACCCGATTTCAGGGACGCAATCAGCCCCAGCATTTT,CASSTRFQGRNQPQHF,TRBJ1-5,-,-,TRBV9
TGTGCCAACAGCCTATCTATGGGAATATCCTATGAGCAGTACTTC,CANSLSMGISYEQYF,TRBJ2-7,-,-,TRBV11-2
TGTGCCAGCAGCTTCCGTGATAGCGGGATGGAGGAGACTAAGTACTTC,CASSFRDSGMEETKYF,TRBJ2-5,-,TRBD2,TRBV7-9
TGCGCCAGCAGCCAAGAAGAAGGGGACTATGGCTACACCTTC,CASSQEEGDYGYTF,TRBJ1-2,many,-,TRBV4-1
TGTGCCAGCAGCGTACAGCCCCTCGGAGACTTAGGCTACACCTTC,CASSVQPLGDLGYTF,TRBJ1-2,once,-,TRBV7-2
TGTGCCAGCAGCTCAACCTACGGGGCCTACGAGCAGTACTTC,CASSSTYGAYEQYF,TRBJ2-7,few,-,TRBV11-2
TGTGCCAGGAGCCCGGGGTGCTACGAGCAGTGCTTC,CARSPGCYEQCF,TRBJ2-7,-,-,TRBV11-2
TGTGCCAGCAGCGAGGGACTAGCGGTTGACACAGATACGCAGTATTTC,CASSEGLAVDTDTQYF,TRBJ2-3,-,TRBD2,TRBV11-1
TGTGCCGTCGGGGACAGTAGCAATCCGCCCCAGCATTTT,CAVGDSSNPPQHF,TRBJ1-5,-,TRBD1,TRBV6-5
TGTGCCAGCAAGCCGGGGCCAGGGGAGCCCTATGGCTACACTTTC,CASKPGPGEPYGYTF,TRBJ1-2,-,-,TRBV6-1
TGTGCCAGCCAAGAGTCCTACAATGAGCAGTTCTTC,CASQESYNEQFF,TRBJ2-1,many,-,TRBV2
TGCGCCAGCTCCTCAGATACGCAGTATTTT,CASSSDTQYF,TRBJ2-3,many,-,TRBV10-1
TGTGCCAGCAGCCAGGATTCGGACAGCCGGGCTCAGTTCTTC,CASSQDSDSRAQFF,TRBJ2-1,-,-,TRBV4-2
TGTGTCAGCAGCTCCTGGACAGGGGGTTTCGATGAACAGTTCTTC,CVSSSWTGGFDEQFF,TRBJ2-1,-,TRBD1,TRBV5-8
TGCGCCAGCAGCCCGCAAGCTAGCTCCTACGAGCAGTACTTC,CASSPQASSYEQYF,TRBJ2-7,many,-,TRBV5-1
TGTGCCAGCAGCTTCTCATCGACTAGCGGGAGGGGAGGCGGGTACTTC,CASSFSSTSGRGGGYF,TRBJ2-1,-,TRBD2,TRBV11-2
TGCGCCAGCAGCCAGGACAGGGGCTCCTCGTCTGAGCAGTTCTTC,CASSQDRGSSSEQFF,TRBJ2-1,many,TRBD1,TRBV4-1
TGTGCCAGCAGCCAAAACTGGGTGGCGGCACTCACTGAAGCTTTCTTT,CASSQNWVAALTEAFF,TRBJ1-1,medium-sized,-,TRBV11-2
TGTGCCAGCAGCCCCGGGGGGGGCGAGCAGTACTTC,CASSPGGGEQYF,TRBJ2-7,medium-sized,TRBD2,TRBV11-2
TGTGCCAGCAGTTTTTCAACAGGGTTGAGCCCCTACGAGCAGTACTTC,CASSFSTGLSPYEQYF,TRBJ2-7,-,-,TRBV6-5
TGTGCCAGTGGCACGGGGGGACCTCAAGGGACCCAGTACTTC,CASGTGGPQGTQYF,TRBJ2-5,-,TRBD2,TRBV11-1
TGTGCCAGCAGCCAAGAACCAGTGAGAAGTGAGCAGTTCTTC,CASSQEPVRSEQFF,TRBJ2-1,-,-,TRBV4-2
TGTGCCAGCAGCTTGGAGTTGAGCATGAACACTGAAGCTTTCTTT,CASSLELSMNTEAFF,TRBJ1-1,many,-,TRBV5-4
TGTGCCATCTCCGGGACTAGAGGGAGAACAGGTACGCAGTATTTT,CAISGTRGRTGTQYF,TRBJ2-3,-,TRBD2,TRBV25-1
TGTGCCAGCAGGCCCAGGGGCCCGAACACTGAAGCTTTCTTT,CASRPRGPNTEAFF,TRBJ1-1,many,-,TRBV6-1
TGCGCCAGCAGCCAGCCTACCGGGGCCCCCTATGGCTACACCTTC,CASSQPTGAPYGYTF,TRBJ1-2,many,-,TRBV4-1
TGTGCCAGCAGCCCCCACCGGGACAACTGCAATAATTCACCCCTCCACTTT,CASSPHRDNCNNSPLHF,TRBJ1-6,-,-,TRBV5-5
TGTGCCAGCAGGGAGAGGGGCGGGGAGCTGTTTTTT,CASRERGGELFF,TRBJ2-2,many,-,TRBV6-5
TGTGCCAGCACTTCAACCTGGGGGACATCAATGAACACTGAAGCTTTCTTT,CASTSTWGTSMNTEAFF,TRBJ1-1,-,-,TRBV12-3/TRBV12-4
TGTGCCACCGGACAAGACCAGCCATCCTACAGTGAACAGTTCTTC,CATGQDQPSYSEQFF,TRBJ2-1,-,-,TRBV11-2
TGTGTCAGTAGCTTATCCGTTGGACTAGCGGGAAGGGGGTACGAGCAGTACTTC,CVSSLSVGLAGRGYEQYF,TRBJ2-7,-,TRBD2,TRBV11-2
TGTGCCAGCAGTTTAATGGAGTTGTCGAACACTGAAGCTTTCTTT,CASSLMELSNTEAFF,TRBJ1-1,-,-,TRBV7-3
TGTGTCAGCAGTGAATCCCGGGGGGGGGCTTATTCACCCCTCCACTTT,CVSSESRGGAYSPLHF,TRBJ1-6,-,-,TRBV4-2
TGTGCCAGCAGTTTTGAGGGGGTGGATACGCAGTATTTT,CASSFEGVDTQYF,TRBJ2-3,many,-,TRBV28
TGTGCCAGTAGCCAGCAAATGAACACTGAAGCTTTCTTT,CASSQQMNTEAFF,TRBJ1-1,-,-,TRBV9
TGTGCCAGCATCCAGGATCCGACTAGCGGGAGCTACGAGCAGTACTTC,CASIQDPTSGSYEQYF,TRBJ2-7,-,TRBD2,TRBV4-2
TGTGCCAGCAGCTTAGCGGGGCCCACAGATACGCAGTATTTT,CASSLAGPTDTQYF,TRBJ2-3,few,TRBD2,TRBV12-3/TRBV12-4
TGTGCCACCAGTGAATCCGGGACAGGGGTAGGGGAGACCCAGTACTTC,CATSESGTGVGETQYF,TRBJ2-5,many,TRBD1,TRBV24-1
TGTGCCAGTAGCTTAGGATCCAAGCCAGGCACAGATCCGCAGTATTTT,CASSLGSKPGTDPQYF,TRBJ2-3,-,-,TRBV11-2
TGCGCCAGCAGCTTGGGACAGTTCTCCTCTGGAAACACCATATATTTT,CASSLGQFSSGNTIYF,TRBJ1-3,-,-,TRBV5-1
TGTGCCAGTAGCCGCAGGGGTCGCCACCCCATAGATACGCAGTATTTT,CASSRRGRHPIDTQYF,TRBJ2-3,once,-,TRBV11-1
TGTGCCAGCGGCTTGGGCAGGAGGCTTACCTACGAGCAGTACTTC,CASGLGRRLTYEQYF,TRBJ2-7,few,-,TRBV11-2
TGCGCCAGCAGCCCCTCGACCCTACTGGTGGGCGAGCAGTACTTC,CASSPSTLLVGEQYF,TRBJ2-7,many,-,TRBV5-1
TGTGCCACCAGTTACAGCAGGGGGTTCAATGAAAAACTGTTTTTT,CATSYSRGFNEKLFF,TRBJ1-4,-,TRBD1,TRBV6-6